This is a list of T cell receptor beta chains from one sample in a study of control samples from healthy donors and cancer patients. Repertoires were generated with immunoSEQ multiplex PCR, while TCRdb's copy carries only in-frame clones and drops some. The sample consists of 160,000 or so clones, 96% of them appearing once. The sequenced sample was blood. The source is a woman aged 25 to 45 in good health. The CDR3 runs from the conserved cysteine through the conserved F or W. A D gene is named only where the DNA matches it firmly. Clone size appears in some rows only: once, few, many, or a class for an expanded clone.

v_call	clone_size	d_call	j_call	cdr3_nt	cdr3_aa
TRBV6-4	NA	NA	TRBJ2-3	TGTGCCAGCAGTGAGTGGGGAGACAGCACAGATACGCAGTATTTT	CASSEWGDSTDTQYF
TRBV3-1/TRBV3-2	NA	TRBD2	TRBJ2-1	TGTGCCAGCAGCCTCATAGCGGGGCTATCCCACAATGAGCAGTTCTTC	CASSLIAGLSHNEQFF
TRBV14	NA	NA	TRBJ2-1	TGTGCCAGCAGCCAAGGCCTAGGGTATTCCTACAATGAGCAGTTCTTC	CASSQGLGYSYNEQFF
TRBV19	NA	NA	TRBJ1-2	TGTGCCAGTAGTCCCTCCCACTTTGCACGGACCTATGGCTACACCTTC	CASSPSHFARTYGYTF
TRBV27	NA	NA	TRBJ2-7	TGTGCCAGCAGTCTGGGATCTTGGGGAGAGCAGTACTTC	CASSLGSWGEQYF
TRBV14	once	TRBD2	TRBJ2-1	TGTGCCAGCAGCCCCGTCCCGGGACTAGCGGCCCCATCGGACTACAATGAGCAGTTCTTC	CASSPVPGLAAPSDYNEQFF
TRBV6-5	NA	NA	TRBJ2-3	TGTGCCACCAAGCGGGGCACAGATACGCAGTATTTT	CATKRGTDTQYF
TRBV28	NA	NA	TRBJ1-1	TGTGCCAGCAATCCTAACCGACAGATTACTGAAGCTTTCTTT	CASNPNRQITEAFF
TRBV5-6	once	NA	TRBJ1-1	TGTGCCAGCAGCTTGAGGACGGGGCTGGGCACTGAAGCTTTCTTT	CASSLRTGLGTEAFF
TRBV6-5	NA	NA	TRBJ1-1	TGTGCCAGCAGTTACTCGGGCTGGTTTCCCACTGAAGCTTTCTTT	CASSYSGWFPTEAFF
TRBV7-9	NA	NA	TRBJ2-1	TGTGCCAGCAGCTACCGCGGGACTTACAATGAGCAGTTCTTC	CASSYRGTYNEQFF
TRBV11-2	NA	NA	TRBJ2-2	TGTGCCAGCAGCTTAGCGGGGCAGCACACCGGGGAGCTGTTTTTT	CASSLAGQHTGELFF
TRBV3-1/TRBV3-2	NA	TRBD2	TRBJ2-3	TGTGCCAGCAGCCGAGCGGGAGAAAATACGCAGTATTTT	CASSRAGENTQYF
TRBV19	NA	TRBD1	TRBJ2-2	TGTGCCAGTAGTCCTCCCGGGACAGGGGAATCCGGGGAGCTGTTTTTT	CASSPPGTGESGELFF
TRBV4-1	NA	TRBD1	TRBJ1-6	TGCGCCAGCAGCCAAGTATCGGACAGGACGGATTCACCCCTCCACTTT	CASSQVSDRTDSPLHF
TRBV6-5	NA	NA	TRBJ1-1	TGTGCCAGCAGTTCACTAAGCGGGACTGAAGCTTTCTTT	CASSSLSGTEAFF
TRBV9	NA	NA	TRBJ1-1	TGTGCCAGCAGCGTTTCAGGGTTGGCTGAAGCTTTCTTT	CASSVSGLAEAFF
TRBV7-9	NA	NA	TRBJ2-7	TGTGCCAGCAGCTTAGCCCCTTCAAGCGAGCAGTACTTC	CASSLAPSSEQYF
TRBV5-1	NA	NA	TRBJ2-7	TGCGCCAGCAGCTTAGGACACTCCTACGAGCAGTACTTC	CASSLGHSYEQYF
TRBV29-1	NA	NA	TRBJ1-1	TGCAGCGCCGCCGGGGGGGCAGGGGTCACTGAAGCTTTCTTT	CSAAGGAGVTEAFF
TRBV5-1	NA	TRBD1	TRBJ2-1	TGCGCCAGCAGCTTAAGGGGGCCTCCCGGGTACAATGAGCAGTTCTTC	CASSLRGPPGYNEQFF
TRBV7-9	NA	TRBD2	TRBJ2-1	TGTGCCAGCAGCTTAGTTAGCGGGGCCTCCTACAATGAGCAGTTCTTC	CASSLVSGASYNEQFF
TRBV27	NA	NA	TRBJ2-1	TGTGCCAGCAGTTCCGGGACCTATTACAATGAGCAGTTCTTC	CASSSGTYYNEQFF
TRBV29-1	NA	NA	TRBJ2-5	TGCAGCGTTGAAGATCCACGGGGTCCCCAAGAGACCCAGTACTTC	CSVEDPRGPQETQYF
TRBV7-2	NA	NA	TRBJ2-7	TGTGCCAGCAGCTTCCAGGGGCGGACTTCGGAGCAGTACTTC	CASSFQGRTSEQYF
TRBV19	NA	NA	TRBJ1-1	TGTGCCAGTAGTTATTCGATGAACACTGAAGCTTTCTTT	CASSYSMNTEAFF
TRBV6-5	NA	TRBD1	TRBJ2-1	TGTGCCAGCAGTTACCAAGGGACAGGGGGAAATGAGCAGTTCTTC	CASSYQGTGGNEQFF
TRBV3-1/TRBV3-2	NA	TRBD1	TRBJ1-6	TGTGCCAGCAGCCGGGACAGAAATTCACCCCTCCACTTT	CASSRDRNSPLHF
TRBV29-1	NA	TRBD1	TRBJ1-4	TGCAGCGCCGGGACAGCAAATGAAAAACTGTTTTTT	CSAGTANEKLFF
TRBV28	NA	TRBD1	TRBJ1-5	TGTGCCAGCAGTACTCAGGACAGGGAGCAGTACAATCAGCCCCAGCATTTT	CASSTQDREQYNQPQHF
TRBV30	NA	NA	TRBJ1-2	TGTGCCTGGAGTCCGCGGACAGTCCGCTACACCTTC	CAWSPRTVRYTF